The clone carrying this TCR beta chain was recorded only once. This entry belongs to a study of blood T cell repertoires in COVID-19. Source study methods: The authors estimated nucleated cell counts from reference gene primer amplification. Data came from immunoSEQ multiplex PCR; TCRdb stores just in-frame clones and leaves some out. V and J calls and clone size are given by that table; D and trimming were obtained from the DNA. The data hold approximately 230,000 clones, with approximately 82% observed a single time. Those enrolled, adults aged roughly 18 to 89 years, came from fewer than 25 US areas. In assigning cohorts, the study relied on participant-reported clinical history. Recovered participants had two consecutive negative NP/OP PCR tests, healthcare professional clearance, or symptom resolution. Trimming pared 0 bases from V and 9 bases from J, leaving 13 bases between. The CDR3 extends over 14 amino acids. In germline, CDR1 is SGDLS, CDR2 YYNGEE.

This chain uses TRBV9 with TRBJ1-5, with unresolved D. The TCR originated in a middle-aged man who had recovered from COVID-19. Input material: PBMCs or T cells enriched from blood (not recorded which). The CDR3 here is CASSVEGGSRPQHF. CDR3 bases: TGTGCCAGCAGCGTAGAGGGAGGGTCGCGGCCCCAGCATTTT.